The text below deals with one T cell receptor (beta chain). Its antigen is unknown. With 60 Vbeta and 13 Jbeta primers, the PCR was carried out. The protocol was immunoSEQ multiplex PCR, while the TCRdb copy is restricted to in-frame clones and leaves out a portion. Here the sample spans 130,000 to 150,000 clones, roughly 70% being singletons. The data derive from a study of cytomegalovirus exposure and HLA in healthy donors. Study-wide findings and caveats: The authors enumerated roughly 160 TCR beta chains as linked to cytomegalovirus. A later analysis reportedly identified an Asian-associated ancestry cluster as carrying fewer N-insertions than the approximately 670-donor mean.

The CDR3 runs 20 residues. Germline values: CDR1 SGHTA, CDR2 FQGNSA. J lost 4 bases, V lost 0 bases, and 10 bases had no gene match. Nominally healthy donors provided the samples, though records likely missed some immune exposures. This receptor was obtained from a man between 18 and 29 years old in good health and CMV-seropositive. Sequenced sample: PBMCs. This chain joins TRBV7-2 and TRBJ2-1; 15 bases line up with TRBD2. CDR3 nucleotide sequence: TGTGCCAGCAGCTTAGCGGGGACTAGCGGGAGGTCCACCGGGTACAATGAGCAGTTCTTC. This codes for CASSLAGTSGRSTGYNEQFF.